The 9 T cell receptor beta chains below all came from one sample that was sequenced in a study of blood T cells in healthy people across ages. Using a J-beta primer mix together with a sample-barcoded 5' primer, a second PCR was run for about 7 to 12 cycles. TCRdb re-derived calls from the 5' RACE reads in MiXCR, one entry per CDR3 protein. The data contain about 730,000 distinct CDR3 sequences, around 46% of them singletons. Sequencing was done on a sample of blood. The receptors here all came from an older woman in good health.

The chain links TRBV12-3 or TRBV12-4 to TRBJ1-6; weak D call: TRBD1 (6 bases). Trimming removed 6 bases at V and 6 bases at J, with 12 bases between. The length of the CDR3 is 14 residues. CDR3 in amino acids: CASSPRGSNSPLHF. The CDR3 nucleotides are TGTGCCAGCAGCCCCAGGGGAAGTAATTCACCCCTCCACTTT.

The V and J genes are TRBV7-2 and TRBJ2-1; 13 bases agree with TRBD2. Trimming took 5 bases from V and 6 from J; bases not matched to a gene: 4. This CDR3 contains 15 residues. Germline values: CDR1 SGHTA, CDR2 FQGNSA. CDR3 sequence reads: CASSRTSGSINEQFF. CDR3 nucleotides: TGTGCCAGCAGCCGGACTAGCGGGAGTATCAATGAGCAGTTCTTC.

The rearrangement links TRBV7-2 to TRBJ1-2; 7 bases map to TRBD1. V lost 5 bases and J lost 7; bases outside the gene matches: 16. Germline CDR1 and CDR2: SGHTA and FQGNSA. CDR3 length: 16 residues. CDR3 residues: CASSVGQASGIGGYTF. The DNA for the CDR3 is TGTGCCAGCAGCGTCGGACAGGCTTCGGGTATAGGTGGCTACACCTTC.

The rearrangement links TRBV11-2 to TRBJ2-7; D may match TRBD1 or TRBD2 (5 bases each). The J call is in doubt because the DNA end fits TRBJ2-4 better. The CDR3 loop spans 16 amino acids. Per the germline V gene, CDR1 is SGHAT and CDR2 is FQNNGV. This CDR3 reads CASSARDAQPKNIQYF. In DNA form, the CDR3 reads TGTGCCAGCAGCGCCCGGGACGCCCAACCGAAAAACATTCAGTACTTC.

This clonotype has only a few counts. The junction departs from the called germline gene at one end, perhaps through a read error. The rearrangement joins TRBV5-1 to TRBJ2-5; D possibly corresponds to TRBD1 (5 bases). The CDR3 contains 14 residues. Germline-derived CDR1 and CDR2 are SGHRS and YFSETQ. The CDR3 sequence is CAGSSLEGVETQYF. The CDR3 DNA follows: TGCGCCGGCAGCTCCTTGGAAGGGGTCGAGACCCAGTACTTC.

The chain joins TRBV7-9 to TRBJ2-1; D is uncertain. V was clipped by 5 bases and J by 9 bases, with 20 bases between them. This CDR3 contains 15 residues. Germline V lookup: CDR1 SEHNR, CDR2 FQNEAQ (reference sequence). The CDR3 DNA is TGTGCCAGCAGCCATCCGGCGGATCTCGGGCTTGAGCAGTTCTTC. It yields the protein CASSHPADLGLEQFF.

Details on this clonotype: A junction boundary mismatches the germline segment, possibly from a read error. J is TRBJ2-7 and V is TRBV3-1, with unresolved D. Germline V gene lookup returns CDR1 LGHDT and CDR2 YNNKEL (reference sequence). This CDR3 region has 13 residues. The chain's CDR3 is CASSQDRSSEQYF. Here the CDR3 DNA reads TGTGCCAGCAGCCAAGATAGATCCTCCGAGCAGTACTTC.

This rearrangement joins TRBV12-3 or TRBV12-4 to TRBJ2-7, with 8 bases that match TRBD1. With V trimmed by 5 bases and J by 2 bases, 5 bases remained unmatched. The CDR3 has 14 residues. The DNA for the CDR3 is TGTGCCAGCAGTAAAGGGACAGGTACCTACGAGCAGTACTTC. Translating gives CASSKGTGTYEQYF.

This clonotype was seen at least ten times. The CDR3 region has the DNA TGTGCCAGCAGTTCCACAATTGGGACTAGAAGTCGGGAGCAGTACTTC. Translating it yields CASSSTIGTRSREQYF. The J gene is TRBJ2-5, the V gene TRBV27; 8 nucleotides agree with TRBD2. CDR1 and CDR2 (germline): MNHEY, SMNVEV (reference sequence). CDR3 length: 16 residues. V lost 4 bases to trimming and J lost 11 bases; unmatched junction nucleotides: 18.